The following is a T cell receptor (beta chain) sequence with its context. The data belong to a study of blood T cells in healthy people across ages. Primed by a sample-barcoded 5' primer and a J-beta primer mix, a second PCR proceeded for roughly 7 to 11 cycles. TCRdb re-called the 5' RACE reads through MiXCR, storing one row per CDR3 protein. The table shows roughly 1,500,000 distinct CDR3 sequences, with 42% occurring only once. The CDR3 has 16 amino acids. Germline V CDR1 and CDR2: MNHEY, SVGAGI. Trimming cost V 5 bases and J 0 bases; bases outside gene matches: 3. The chain combines TRBV6-5 with TRBJ2-4, with 11 bases identical to TRBD2. Sequenced material: blood. This TCR derives from a woman between 18 and 30 years old in good health. The CDR3 region has the DNA TGTGCCAGCAGTAGGGGACTAGCGGTAGCCAAAAACATTCAGTACTTC. Translated, it gives CASSRGLAVAKNIQYF.